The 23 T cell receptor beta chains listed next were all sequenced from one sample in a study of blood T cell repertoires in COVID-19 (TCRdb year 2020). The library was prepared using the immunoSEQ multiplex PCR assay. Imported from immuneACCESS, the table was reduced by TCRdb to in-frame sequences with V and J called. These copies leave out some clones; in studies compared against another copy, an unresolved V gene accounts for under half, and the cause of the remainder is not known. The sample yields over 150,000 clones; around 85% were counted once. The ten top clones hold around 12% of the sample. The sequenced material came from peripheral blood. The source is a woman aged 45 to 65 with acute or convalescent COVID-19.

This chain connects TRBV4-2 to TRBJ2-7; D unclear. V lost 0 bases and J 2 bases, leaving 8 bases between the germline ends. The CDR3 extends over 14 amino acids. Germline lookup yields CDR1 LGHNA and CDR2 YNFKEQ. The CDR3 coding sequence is TGTGCCAGCAGCCAAGAATGGAGTGCCTACGAGCAGTACTTC. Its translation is CASSQEWSAYEQYF.

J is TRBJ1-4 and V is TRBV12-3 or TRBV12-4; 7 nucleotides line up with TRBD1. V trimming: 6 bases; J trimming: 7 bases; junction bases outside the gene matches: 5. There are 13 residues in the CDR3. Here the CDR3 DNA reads TGTGCCAGCAGCCGACAGGGAAGTGAAAAACTGTTTTTT. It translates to CASSRQGSEKLFF.

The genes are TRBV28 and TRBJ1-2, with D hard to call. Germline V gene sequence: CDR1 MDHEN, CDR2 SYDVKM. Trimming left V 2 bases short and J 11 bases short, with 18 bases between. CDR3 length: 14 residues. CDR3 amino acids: CASSLLPLIGVYTF. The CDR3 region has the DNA TGTGCCAGCAGTTTACTCCCACTGATCGGAGTGTACACCTTC.

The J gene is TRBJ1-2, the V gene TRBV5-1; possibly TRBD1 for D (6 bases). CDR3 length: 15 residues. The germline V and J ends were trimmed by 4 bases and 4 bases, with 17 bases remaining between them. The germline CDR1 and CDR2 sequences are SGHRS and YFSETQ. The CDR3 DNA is TGCGCCAGCAGCCCCCGGACAGATTCCACCTATGGCTACACCTTC. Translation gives CASSPRTDSTYGYTF.

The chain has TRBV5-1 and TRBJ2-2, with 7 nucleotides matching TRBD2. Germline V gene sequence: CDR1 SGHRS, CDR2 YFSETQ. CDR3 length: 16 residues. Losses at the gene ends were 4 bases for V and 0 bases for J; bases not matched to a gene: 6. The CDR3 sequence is CASSRAGTTNTGELFF. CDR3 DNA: TGCGCCAGCAGCAGGGCCGGGACTACGAACACCGGGGAGCTGTTTTTT.

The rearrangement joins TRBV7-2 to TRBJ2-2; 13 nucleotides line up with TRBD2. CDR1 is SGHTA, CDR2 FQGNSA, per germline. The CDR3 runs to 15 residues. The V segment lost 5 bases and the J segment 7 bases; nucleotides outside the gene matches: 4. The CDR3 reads CASSPTSGGIGELFF. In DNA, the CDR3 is TGTGCCAGCAGCCCGACTAGCGGGGGGATCGGGGAGCTGTTTTTT.

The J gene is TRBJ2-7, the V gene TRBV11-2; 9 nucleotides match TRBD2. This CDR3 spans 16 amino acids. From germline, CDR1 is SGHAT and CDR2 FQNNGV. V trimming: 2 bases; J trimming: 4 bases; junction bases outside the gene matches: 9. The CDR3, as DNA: TGTGCCAGCAGCTTATCCCTGGCGGGAGGGGGATACGAGCAGTACTTC. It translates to CASSLSLAGGGYEQYF.

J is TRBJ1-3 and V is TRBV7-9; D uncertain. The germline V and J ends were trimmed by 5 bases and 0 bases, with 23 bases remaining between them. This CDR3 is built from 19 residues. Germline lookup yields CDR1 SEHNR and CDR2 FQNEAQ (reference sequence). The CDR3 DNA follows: TGTGCCAGCAGCCCGGGGAGAGGCACGGCCCTTCCCTCTGGAAACACCATATATTTT. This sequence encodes CASSPGRGTALPSGNTIYF.

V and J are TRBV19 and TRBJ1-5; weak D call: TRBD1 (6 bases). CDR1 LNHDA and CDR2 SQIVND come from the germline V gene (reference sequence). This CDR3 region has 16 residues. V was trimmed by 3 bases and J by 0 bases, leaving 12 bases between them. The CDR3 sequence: CASSIRGPPSNQPQHF. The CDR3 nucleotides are TGTGCCAGTAGTATCAGGGGCCCACCTAGCAATCAGCCCCAGCATTTT.

CDR3 loop: CAWNHGTSSYGYTF. The CDR3 region has the DNA TGTGCCTGGAATCACGGGACATCATCCTATGGCTACACCTTC. This sequence joins TRBV30 and TRBJ1-2; weak D call: TRBD1 (6 bases). The CDR3 is made up of 14 amino acids. Germline CDR1 and CDR2: GTSNPN and SVGIG (reference sequence). V was shortened by 4 bases and J by 4 bases, with 16 bases between the two germline ends.

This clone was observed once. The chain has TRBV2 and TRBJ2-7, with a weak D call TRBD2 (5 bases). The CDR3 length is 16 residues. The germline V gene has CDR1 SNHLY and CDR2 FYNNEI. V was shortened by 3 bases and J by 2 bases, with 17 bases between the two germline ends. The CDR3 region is CASSDLLTGSPYEQYF. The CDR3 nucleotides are TGTGCCAGCAGTGATTTACTTACGGGGTCCCCCTACGAGCAGTACTTC.

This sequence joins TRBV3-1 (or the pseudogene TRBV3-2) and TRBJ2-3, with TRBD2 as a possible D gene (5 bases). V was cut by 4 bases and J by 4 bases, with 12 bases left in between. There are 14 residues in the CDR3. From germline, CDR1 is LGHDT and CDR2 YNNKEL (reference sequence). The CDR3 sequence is CASSLWTRADTQYF. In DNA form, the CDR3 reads TGTGCCAGCAGCCTTTGGACGCGGGCAGATACGCAGTATTTT.

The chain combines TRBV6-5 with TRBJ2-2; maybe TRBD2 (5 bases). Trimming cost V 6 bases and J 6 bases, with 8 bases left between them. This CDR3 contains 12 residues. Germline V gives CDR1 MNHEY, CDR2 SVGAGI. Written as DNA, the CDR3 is TGTGCCAGCAGCACGGAGGCCGGGGAGCTGTTTTTT. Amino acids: CASSTEAGELFF.

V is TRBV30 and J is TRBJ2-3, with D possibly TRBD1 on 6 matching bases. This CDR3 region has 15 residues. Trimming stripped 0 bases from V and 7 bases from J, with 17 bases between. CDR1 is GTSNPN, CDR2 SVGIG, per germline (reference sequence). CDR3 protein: CAWSVRGGVGNTQYF. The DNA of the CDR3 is TGTGCCTGGAGTGTACGAGGGGGAGTCGGGAATACGCAGTATTTT.

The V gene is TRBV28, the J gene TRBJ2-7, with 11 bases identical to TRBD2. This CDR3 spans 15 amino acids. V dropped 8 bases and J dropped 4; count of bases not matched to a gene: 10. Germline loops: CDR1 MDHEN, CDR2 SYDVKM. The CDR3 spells CASLKLLAGDYEQYF. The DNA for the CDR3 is TGTGCCAGCTTAAAACTACTAGCGGGAGATTACGAGCAGTACTTC.

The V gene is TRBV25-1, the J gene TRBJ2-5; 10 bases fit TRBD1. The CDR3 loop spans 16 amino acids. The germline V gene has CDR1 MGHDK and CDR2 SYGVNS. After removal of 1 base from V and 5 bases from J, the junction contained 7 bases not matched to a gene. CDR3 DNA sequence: TGTGCCAGCAGTGAATTTAATGGACAGGGGGGCGAGACCCAGTACTTC. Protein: CASSEFNGQGGETQYF.

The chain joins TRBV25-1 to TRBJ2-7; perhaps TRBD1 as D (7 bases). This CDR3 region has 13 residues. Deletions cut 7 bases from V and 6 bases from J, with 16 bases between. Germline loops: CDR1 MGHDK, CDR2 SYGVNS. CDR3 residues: CASTPPGGGEQYF. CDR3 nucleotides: TGTGCCAGCACCCCCCCAGGGGGAGGCGAGCAGTACTTC.

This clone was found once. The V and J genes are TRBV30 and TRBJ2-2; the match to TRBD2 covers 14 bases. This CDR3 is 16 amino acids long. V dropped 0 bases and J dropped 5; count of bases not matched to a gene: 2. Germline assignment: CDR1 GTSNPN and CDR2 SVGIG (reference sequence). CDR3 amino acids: CAWSVGLAGVTGELFF. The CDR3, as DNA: TGTGCCTGGAGTGTGGGACTAGCGGGAGTGACCGGGGAGCTGTTTTTT.

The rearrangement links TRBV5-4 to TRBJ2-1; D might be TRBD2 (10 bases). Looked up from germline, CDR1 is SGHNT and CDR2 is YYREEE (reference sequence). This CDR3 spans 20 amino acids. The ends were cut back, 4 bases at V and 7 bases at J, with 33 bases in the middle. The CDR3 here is CASSKGQGKTSGKRGNEQFF. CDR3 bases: TGTGCCAGCAGCAAGGGACAGGGAAAAACTAGCGGGAAACGGGGTAATGAGCAGTTCTTC.

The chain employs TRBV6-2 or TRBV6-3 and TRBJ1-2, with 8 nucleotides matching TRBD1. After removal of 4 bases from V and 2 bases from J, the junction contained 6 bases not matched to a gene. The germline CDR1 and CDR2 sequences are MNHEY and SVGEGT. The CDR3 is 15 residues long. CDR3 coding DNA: TGTGCCAGCAGTTTCGCACAGGGGGGCAACTATGGCTACACCTTC. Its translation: CASSFAQGGNYGYTF.

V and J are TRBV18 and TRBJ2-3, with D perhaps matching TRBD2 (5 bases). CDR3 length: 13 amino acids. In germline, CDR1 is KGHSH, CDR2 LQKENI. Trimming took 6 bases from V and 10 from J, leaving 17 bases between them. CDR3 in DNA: TGTGCCAGCTCTCTCGAGGGTTCTGGCTCGCAGTATTTT. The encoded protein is CASSLEGSGSQYF. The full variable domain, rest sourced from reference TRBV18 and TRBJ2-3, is NAGVMQNPRHLVRRRGQEARLRCSPMKGHSHVYWYRQLPEEGLKFMVYLQKENIIDESGMPKERFSAEFPKEGPSILRIQQVVRGDSAAYFCASSLEGSGSQYFGPGTRLTVL.

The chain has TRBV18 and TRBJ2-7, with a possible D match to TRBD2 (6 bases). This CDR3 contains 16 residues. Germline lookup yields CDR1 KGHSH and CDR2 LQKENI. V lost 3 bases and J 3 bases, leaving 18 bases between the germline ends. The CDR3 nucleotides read TGTGCCAGCTCACCTGTTTCCCCTTCTAGCGACTACGAGCAGTACTTC. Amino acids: CASSPVSPSSDYEQYF.

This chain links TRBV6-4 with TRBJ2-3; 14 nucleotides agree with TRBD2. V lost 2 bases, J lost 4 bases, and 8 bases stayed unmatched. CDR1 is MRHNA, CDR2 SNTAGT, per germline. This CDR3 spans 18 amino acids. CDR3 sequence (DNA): TGTGCCAGCAGTGACACAGGACTAGCGGGGGGTCGGCCAGATACGCAGTATTTT. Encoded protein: CASSDTGLAGGRPDTQYF.